This T cell receptor beta chain is drawn from a study of OX40 agonist ivuxolimab in advanced cancers. On the study more broadly: Cancers in dose escalation were hepatocellular, melanoma, renal cell and head and neck. Enrollees could have had prior anti-PD-1, anti-PD-L1 or anti-CTLA-4 therapy, which 30% to 50% had received. Study findings and constraints: In a subset of nonresponders, normalized T-cell clonal expansion was also low.

The CDR3 covers 13 residues. Germline CDR1 and CDR2: SGHTA and FQGNSA. Trimming stripped 1 base from V and 2 bases from J, with 3 bases between. With baseline, cycle 4 day 1, and cycle 7 day 1 as timepoints, blood was sampled. Only in-frame clones appear in the TCRdb table, and some are missing; sequencing was by immunoSEQ multiplex PCR. The repertoire holds about 94,000 clones, with 92% as singletons. To note about this clone: What it recognizes is unknown.

The input for sequencing was CD4+ or CD8+ T cells sorted from blood, taken in a trial of the OX40 agonist ivuxolimab. This chain connects TRBV7-2 to TRBJ2-1; no firm D call. This TCR came from an adult with an advanced solid tumor such as melanoma, head and neck, liver or kidney cancer. CDR3 loop: CASSLGPYNEQFF. The CDR3 coding sequence is TGTGCCAGCAGCTTAGGGCCCTACAATGAGCAGTTCTTC.